Here is one T cell receptor (beta chain) with its context. The source of the sample is a study of blood T cell repertoires in COVID-19. Trimming took 2 bases from V and 0 from J, leaving 16 bases between them. This CDR3 is built from 17 residues. CDR1 SGHKS and CDR2 YYEKEE come from the germline V gene (reference sequence). Assay: immunoSEQ multiplex PCR; the TCRdb copy retains only in-frame clones and omits some. Of about 70,000 clones in the sample, approximately 83% were seen once. Sequencing input: peripheral blood. This clonotype was obtained from a woman aged 55-70 years with acute or convalescent COVID-19. The J gene is TRBJ2-3, the V gene TRBV5-5, with D possibly being TRBD1 (5 bases). CDR3 coding DNA: TGTGCCAGCAGCTTCCGACAGTCCCCCCCTAGCACAGATACGCAGTATTTT. Translating gives CASSFRQSPPSTDTQYF.